The source of this T cell receptor beta chain is a study of blood T cell repertoires in COVID-19. Participants had their cohort set by participant-reported clinical history. Two consecutive negative NP/OP PCR tests, clearance, or resolved symptoms defined Cohort 3 recovery. Per germline, CDR1 KGHSY and CDR2 FQNENV. V was cut by 3 bases and J by 7 bases, with 4 bases left in between. The CDR3 has 11 amino acids. Authors' data handling: Nucleated cell counts were estimated from reference gene primer amplification. Method: immunoSEQ multiplex PCR; TCRdb's copy keeps in-frame clones and lacks some. Clone size and the V and J calls come from that table; the DNA yielded D and trimming. This repertoire shows a few hundred thousand clones, roughly 89% found once; its top ten account for 6% to 7%.

The V and J genes are TRBV16 and TRBJ2-1; D gene unclear. This clonotype was sampled from a woman in her forties who had recovered from COVID-19. The specimen was PBMCs or T cells enriched from blood (not recorded which). Here the CDR3 reads CASSHLNEQFF. CDR3 DNA sequence: TGTGCCAGCAGCCACCTTAATGAGCAGTTCTTC.